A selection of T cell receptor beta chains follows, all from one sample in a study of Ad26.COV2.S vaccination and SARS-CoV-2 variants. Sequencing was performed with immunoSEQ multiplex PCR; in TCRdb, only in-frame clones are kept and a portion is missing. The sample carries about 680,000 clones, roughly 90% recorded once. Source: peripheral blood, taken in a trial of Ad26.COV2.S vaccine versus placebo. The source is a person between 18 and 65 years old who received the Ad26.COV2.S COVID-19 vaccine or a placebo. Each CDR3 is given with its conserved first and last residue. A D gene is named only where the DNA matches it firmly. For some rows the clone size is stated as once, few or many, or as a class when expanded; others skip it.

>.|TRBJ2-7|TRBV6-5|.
TGTGCCAGCCGGGACGCAGGAACCTACGAGCAGTACTTC
CASRDAGTYEQYF
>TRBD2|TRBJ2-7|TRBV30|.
TGTGCCTGGAGAACGCCGGGACTAGCGGGGGTGGGCGAGCAGTACTTC
CAWRTPGLAGVGEQYF
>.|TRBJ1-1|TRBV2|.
TGTGCCAGCACCCAGGACGGGGGTGGAGCTTTCTTT
CASTQDGGGAFF
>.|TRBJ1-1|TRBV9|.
TGTGCCAGCAGCGTATCAGGGACCAACACTGAAGCTTTCTTT
CASSVSGTNTEAFF
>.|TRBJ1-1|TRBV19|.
TGTGCCAGTAGTCCCCGGGGGACTAAGAACACTGAAGCTTTCTTT
CASSPRGTKNTEAFF
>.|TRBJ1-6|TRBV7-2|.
TGTGCCAGCAGGAACCCGGGGGAGTTGAGGCCCCTCCACTTT
CASRNPGELRPLHF
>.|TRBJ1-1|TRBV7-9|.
TGTGCCAGCATGGACACGGTAGCTTTCTTT
CASMDTVAFF
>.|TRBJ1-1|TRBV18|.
TGTGCCAGCTCACCAGCCGAAAACACTGAAGCTTTCTTT
CASSPAENTEAFF
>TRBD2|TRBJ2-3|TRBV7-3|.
TGTGCCAGCAGCGCAGGACTGACTAGCGGGGGCACAGATACGCAGTATTTT
CASSAGLTSGGTDTQYF
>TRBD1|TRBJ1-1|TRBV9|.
TGTGCCAGCAGCCCAGGGGGCCTGGACACTGAAGCTTTCTTT
CASSPGGLDTEAFF
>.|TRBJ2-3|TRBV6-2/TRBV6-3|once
TGTGCCAGCAGCGGACGGGGGTCCGTACCCTCAACAACCGGCACAGATACGCAGTATTTT
CASSGRGSVPSTTGTDTQYF
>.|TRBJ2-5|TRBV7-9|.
TGTGCCAGCAGCTTCTTCAGGGAAGAACAAGAGACCCAGTACTTC
CASSFFREEQETQYF
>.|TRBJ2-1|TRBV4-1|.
TGCGCCAGCAGCCAAGGAATACTAGGGTCGGGCAATGAGCAGTTCTTC
CASSQGILGSGNEQFF
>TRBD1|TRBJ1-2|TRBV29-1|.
TGCAGCGCCCGACAGGGATCTGGCTACACCTTC
CSARQGSGYTF
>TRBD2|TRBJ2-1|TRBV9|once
TGTGCCAGCAGCGTAGTCCTAGCGGGGACCTACAATGAGCAGTTCTTC
CASSVVLAGTYNEQFF